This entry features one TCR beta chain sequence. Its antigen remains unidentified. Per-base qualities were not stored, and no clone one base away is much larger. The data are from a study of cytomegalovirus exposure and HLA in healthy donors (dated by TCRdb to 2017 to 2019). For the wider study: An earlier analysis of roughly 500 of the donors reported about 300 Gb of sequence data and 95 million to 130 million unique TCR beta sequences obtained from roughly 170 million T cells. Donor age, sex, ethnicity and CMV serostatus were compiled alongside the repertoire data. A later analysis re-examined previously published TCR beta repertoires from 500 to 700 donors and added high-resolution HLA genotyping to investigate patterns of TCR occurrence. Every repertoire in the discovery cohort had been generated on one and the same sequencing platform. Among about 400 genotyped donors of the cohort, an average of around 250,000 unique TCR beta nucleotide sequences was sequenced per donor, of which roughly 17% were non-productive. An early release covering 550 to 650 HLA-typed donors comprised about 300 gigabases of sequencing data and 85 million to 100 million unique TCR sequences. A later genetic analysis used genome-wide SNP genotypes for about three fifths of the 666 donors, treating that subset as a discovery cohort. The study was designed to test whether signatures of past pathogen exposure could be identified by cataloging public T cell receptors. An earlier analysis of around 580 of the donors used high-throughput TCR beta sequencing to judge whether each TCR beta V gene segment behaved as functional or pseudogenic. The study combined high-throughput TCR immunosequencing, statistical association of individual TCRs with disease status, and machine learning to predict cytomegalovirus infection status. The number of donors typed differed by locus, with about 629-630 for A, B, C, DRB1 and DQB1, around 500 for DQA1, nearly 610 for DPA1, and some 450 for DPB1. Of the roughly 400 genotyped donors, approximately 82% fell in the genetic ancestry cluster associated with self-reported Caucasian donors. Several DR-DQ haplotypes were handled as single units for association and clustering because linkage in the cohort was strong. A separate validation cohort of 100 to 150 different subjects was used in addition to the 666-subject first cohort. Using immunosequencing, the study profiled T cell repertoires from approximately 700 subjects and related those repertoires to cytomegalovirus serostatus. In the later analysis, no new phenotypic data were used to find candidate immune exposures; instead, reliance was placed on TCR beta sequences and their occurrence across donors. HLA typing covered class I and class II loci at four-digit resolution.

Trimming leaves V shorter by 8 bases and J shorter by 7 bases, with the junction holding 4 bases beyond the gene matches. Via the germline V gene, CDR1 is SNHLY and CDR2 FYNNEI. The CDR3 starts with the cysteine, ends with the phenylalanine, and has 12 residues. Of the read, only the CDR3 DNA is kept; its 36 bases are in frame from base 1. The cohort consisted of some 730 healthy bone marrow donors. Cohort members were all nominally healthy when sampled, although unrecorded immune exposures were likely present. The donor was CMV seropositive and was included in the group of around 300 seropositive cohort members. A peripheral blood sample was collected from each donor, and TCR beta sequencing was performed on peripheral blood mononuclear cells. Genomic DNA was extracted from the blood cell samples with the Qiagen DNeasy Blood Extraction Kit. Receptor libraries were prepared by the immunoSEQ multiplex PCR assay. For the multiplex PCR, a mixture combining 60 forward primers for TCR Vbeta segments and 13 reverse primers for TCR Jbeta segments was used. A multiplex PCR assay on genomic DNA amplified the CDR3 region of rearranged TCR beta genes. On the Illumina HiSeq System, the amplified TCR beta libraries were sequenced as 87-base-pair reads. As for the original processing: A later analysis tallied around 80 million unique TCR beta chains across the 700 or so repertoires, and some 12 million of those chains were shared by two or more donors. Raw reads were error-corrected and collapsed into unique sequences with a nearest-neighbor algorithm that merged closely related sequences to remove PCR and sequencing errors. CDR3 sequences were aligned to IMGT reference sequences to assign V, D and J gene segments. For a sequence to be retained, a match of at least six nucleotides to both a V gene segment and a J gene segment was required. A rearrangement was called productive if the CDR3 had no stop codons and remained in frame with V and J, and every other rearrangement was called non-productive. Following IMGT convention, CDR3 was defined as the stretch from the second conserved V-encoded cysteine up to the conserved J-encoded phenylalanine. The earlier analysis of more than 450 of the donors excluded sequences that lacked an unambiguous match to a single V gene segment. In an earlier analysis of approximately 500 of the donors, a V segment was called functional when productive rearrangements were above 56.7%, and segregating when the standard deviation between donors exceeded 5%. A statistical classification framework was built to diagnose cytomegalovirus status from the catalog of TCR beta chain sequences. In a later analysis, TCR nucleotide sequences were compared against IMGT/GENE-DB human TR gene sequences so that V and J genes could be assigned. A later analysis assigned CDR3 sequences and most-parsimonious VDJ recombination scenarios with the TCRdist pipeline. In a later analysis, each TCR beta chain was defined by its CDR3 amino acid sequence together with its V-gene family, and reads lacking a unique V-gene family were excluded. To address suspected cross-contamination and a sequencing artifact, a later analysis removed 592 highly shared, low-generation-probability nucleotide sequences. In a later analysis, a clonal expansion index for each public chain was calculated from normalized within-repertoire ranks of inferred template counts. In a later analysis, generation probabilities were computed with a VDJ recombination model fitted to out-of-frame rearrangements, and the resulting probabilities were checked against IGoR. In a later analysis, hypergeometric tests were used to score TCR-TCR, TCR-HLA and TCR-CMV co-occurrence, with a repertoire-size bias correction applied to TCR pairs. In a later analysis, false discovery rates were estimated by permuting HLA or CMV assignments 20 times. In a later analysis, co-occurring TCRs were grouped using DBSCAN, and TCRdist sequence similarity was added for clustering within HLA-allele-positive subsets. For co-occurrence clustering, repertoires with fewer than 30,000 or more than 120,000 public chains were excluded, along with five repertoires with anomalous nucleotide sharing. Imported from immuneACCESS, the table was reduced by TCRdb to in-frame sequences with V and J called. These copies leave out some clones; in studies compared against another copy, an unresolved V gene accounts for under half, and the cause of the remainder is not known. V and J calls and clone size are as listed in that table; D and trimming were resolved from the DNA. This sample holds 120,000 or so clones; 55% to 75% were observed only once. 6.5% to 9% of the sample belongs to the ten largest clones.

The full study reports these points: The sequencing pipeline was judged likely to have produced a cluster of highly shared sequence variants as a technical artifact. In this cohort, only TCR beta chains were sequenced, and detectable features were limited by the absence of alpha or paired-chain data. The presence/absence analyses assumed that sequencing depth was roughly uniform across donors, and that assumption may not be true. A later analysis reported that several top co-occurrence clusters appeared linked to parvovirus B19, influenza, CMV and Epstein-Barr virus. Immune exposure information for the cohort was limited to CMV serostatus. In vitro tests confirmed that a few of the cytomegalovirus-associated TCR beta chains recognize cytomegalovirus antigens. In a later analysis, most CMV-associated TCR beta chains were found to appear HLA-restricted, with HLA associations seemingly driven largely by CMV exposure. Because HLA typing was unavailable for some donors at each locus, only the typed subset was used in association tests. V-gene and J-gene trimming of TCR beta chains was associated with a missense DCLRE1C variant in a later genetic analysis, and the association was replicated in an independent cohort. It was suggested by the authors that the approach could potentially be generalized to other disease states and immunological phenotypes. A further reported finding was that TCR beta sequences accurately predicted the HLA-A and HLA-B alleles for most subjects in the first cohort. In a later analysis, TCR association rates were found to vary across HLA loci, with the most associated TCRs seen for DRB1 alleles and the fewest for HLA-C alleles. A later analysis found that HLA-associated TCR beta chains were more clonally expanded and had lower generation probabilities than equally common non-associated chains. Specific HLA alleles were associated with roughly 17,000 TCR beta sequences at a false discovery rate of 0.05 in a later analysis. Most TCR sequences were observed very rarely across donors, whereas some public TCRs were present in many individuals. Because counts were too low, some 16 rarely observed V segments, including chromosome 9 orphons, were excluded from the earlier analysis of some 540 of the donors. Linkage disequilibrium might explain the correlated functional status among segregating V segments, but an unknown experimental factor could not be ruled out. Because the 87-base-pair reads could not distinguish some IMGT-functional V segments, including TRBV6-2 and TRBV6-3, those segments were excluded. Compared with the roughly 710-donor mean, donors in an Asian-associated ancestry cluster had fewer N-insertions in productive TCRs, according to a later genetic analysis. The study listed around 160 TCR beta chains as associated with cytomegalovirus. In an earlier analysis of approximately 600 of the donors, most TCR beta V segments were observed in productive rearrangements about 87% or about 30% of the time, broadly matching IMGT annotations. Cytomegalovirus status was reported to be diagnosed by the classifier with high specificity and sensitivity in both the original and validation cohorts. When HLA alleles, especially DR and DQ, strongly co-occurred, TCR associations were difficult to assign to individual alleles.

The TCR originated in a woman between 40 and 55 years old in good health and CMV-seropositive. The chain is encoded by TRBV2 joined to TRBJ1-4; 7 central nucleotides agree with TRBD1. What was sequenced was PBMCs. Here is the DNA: TGTGCCAGCGGGCAGGGGGGTGAAAAACTGTTTTTT. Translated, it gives CASGQGGEKLFF.